This T cell receptor (beta chain) was identified in a study of blood T cell repertoires in COVID-19. Study-level background: From the United States, Italy and Spain came samples of acute and convalescent COVID-19.

This clone has a handful of counts. V dropped 8 bases and J dropped 5 bases, with 9 bases sitting between them. This CDR3 has 12 residues. From germline, CDR1 is SGHAT and CDR2 FQDESV (reference sequence). Assay used: immunoSEQ multiplex PCR; TCRdb lists only in-frame clones, some missing. Altogether about 180,000 clones are present, approximately 90% being singletons, with the ten largest covering 4%. The clonotype comes from a woman in her twenties or thirties with acute or convalescent COVID-19. Sequencing input: peripheral blood. J is TRBJ2-2 and V is TRBV11-1, with a possible D match to TRBD2 (6 bases). The DNA for the CDR3 is TGTGCCAGCCGGGAGAGAACCGGGGAGCTGTTTTTT. It encodes CASRERTGELFF.